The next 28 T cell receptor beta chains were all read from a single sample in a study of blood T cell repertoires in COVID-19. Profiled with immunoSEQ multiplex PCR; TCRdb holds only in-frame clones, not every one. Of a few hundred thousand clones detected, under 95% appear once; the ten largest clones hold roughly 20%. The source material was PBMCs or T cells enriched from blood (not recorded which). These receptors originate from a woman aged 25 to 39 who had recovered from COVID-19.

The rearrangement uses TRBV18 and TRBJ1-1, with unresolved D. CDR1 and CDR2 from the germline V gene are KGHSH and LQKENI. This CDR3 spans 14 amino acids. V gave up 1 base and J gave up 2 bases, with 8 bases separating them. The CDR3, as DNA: TGTGCCAGCTCACCACAAACAGTAAACACTGAAGCTTTCTTT. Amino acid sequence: CASSPQTVNTEAFF.

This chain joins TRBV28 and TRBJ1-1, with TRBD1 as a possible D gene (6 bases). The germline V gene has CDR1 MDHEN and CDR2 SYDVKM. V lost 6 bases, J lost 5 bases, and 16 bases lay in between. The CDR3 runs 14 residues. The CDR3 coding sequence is TGTGCCAGCAGACAGGGTGTGGGGGGGACTGAAGCTTTCTTT. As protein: CASRQGVGGTEAFF.

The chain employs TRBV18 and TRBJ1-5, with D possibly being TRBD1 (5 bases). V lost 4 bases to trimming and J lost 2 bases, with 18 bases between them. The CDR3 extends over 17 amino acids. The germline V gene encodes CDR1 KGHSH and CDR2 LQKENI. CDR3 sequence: CASSLCSGRDCNQPQHF. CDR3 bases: TGTGCCAGCTCACTTTGTTCGGGCAGGGACTGCAATCAGCCCCAGCATTTT.

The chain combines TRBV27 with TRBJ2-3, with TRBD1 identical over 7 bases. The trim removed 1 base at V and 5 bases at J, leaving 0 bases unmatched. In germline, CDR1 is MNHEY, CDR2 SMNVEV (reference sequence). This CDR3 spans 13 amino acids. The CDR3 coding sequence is TGTGCCAGCAGTTTATACAGGGGAGATACGCAGTATTTT. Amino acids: CASSLYRGDTQYF.

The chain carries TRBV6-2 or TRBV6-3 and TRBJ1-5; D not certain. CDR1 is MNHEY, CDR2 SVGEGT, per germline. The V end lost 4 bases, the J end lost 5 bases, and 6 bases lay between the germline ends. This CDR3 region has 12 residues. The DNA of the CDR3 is TGTGCCAGCAGTTTAATAGATCAGCCCCAGCATTTT. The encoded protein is CASSLIDQPQHF.

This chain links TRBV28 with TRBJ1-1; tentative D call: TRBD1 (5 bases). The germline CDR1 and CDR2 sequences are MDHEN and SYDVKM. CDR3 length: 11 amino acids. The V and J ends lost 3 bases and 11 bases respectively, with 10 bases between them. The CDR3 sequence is CASSLEGYAFF. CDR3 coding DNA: TGTGCCAGCAGTTTGGAGGGGTACGCTTTCTTT.

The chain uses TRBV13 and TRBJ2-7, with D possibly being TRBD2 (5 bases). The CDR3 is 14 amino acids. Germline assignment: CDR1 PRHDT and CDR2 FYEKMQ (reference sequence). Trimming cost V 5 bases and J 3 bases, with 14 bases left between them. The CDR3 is CASSGPDGLYEQYF. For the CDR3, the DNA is TGTGCCAGCAGCGGACCGGACGGACTCTACGAGCAGTACTTC.

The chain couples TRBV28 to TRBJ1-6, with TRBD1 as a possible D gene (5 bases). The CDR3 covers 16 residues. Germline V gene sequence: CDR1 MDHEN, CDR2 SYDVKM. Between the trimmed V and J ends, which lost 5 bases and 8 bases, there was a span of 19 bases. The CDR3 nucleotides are TGTGCCAGCAGTCCGTCGTGGGGCCGAAGAGATTCACCCCTCCACTTT. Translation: CASSPSWGRRDSPLHF.

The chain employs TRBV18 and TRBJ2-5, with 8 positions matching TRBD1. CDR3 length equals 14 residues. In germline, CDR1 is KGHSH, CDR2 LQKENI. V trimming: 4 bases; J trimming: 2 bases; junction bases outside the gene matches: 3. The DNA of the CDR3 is TGTGCCAGCTCACAGAACAGGGGGCAAGAGACCCAGTACTTC. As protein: CASSQNRGQETQYF.

DNA for the CDR3: TGTGCCAGCGGAAGACAGGGGACGATGAACACTGAAGCTTTCTTT. Translated, it gives CASGRQGTMNTEAFF. The rearrangement uses TRBV28 and TRBJ1-1; 8 bases are a match to TRBD1. J lost 0 bases, V lost 8 bases, and 8 bases had no gene match. This CDR3 has 15 amino acids. The V gene's germline CDR1 is MDHEN and CDR2 SYDVKM.

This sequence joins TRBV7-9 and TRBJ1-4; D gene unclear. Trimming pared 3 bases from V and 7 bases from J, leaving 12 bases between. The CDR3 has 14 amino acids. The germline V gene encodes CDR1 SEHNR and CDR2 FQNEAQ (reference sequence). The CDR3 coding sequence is TGTGCCAGCAGCTTCGGCGCGAGGCGTGAAAAACTGTTTTTT. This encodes CASSFGARREKLFF.

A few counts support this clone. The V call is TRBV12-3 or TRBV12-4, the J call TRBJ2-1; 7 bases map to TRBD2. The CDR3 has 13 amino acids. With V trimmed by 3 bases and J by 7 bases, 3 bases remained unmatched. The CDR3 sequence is CASSFAGVNEQFF. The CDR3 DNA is TGTGCCAGCAGTTTTGCGGGAGTTAATGAGCAGTTCTTC.

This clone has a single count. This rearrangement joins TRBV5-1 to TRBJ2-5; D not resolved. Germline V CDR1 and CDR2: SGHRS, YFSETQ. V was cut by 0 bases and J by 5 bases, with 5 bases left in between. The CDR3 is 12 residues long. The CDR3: CASSLAEETQYF. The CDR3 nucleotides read TGCGCCAGCAGCTTGGCCGAGGAGACCCAGTACTTC.

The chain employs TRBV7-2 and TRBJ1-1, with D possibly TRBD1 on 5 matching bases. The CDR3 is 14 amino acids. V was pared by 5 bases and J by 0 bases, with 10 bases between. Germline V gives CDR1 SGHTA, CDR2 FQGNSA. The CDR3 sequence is CASSATGLNTEAFF. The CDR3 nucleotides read TGTGCCAGCAGCGCTACAGGACTGAACACTGAAGCTTTCTTT.

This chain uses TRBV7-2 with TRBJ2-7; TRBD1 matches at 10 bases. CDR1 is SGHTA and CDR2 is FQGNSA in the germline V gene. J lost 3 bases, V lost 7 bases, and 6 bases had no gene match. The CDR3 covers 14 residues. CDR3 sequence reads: CASTLDRGLYEQYF. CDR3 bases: TGTGCCAGCACCCTTGACAGGGGGCTCTACGAGCAGTACTTC.

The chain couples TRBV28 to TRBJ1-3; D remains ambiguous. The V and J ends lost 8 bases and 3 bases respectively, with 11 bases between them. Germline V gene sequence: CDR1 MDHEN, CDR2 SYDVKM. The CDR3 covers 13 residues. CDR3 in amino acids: CASLPSGGNTIYF. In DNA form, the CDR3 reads TGTGCCAGCCTACCTTCAGGTGGAAACACCATATATTTT.

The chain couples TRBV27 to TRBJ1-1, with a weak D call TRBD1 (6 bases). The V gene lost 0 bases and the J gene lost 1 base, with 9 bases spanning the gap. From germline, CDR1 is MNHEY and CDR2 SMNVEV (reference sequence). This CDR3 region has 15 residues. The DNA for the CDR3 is TGTGCCAGCAGTTTATCAACAGGGAGGAACACTGAAGCTTTCTTT. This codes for CASSLSTGRNTEAFF.

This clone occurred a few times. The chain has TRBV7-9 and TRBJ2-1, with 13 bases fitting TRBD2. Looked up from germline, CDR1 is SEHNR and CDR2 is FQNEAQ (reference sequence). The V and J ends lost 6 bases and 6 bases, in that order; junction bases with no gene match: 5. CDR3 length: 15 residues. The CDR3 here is CASRPGTSGANEQFF. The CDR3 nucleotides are TGTGCCAGCAGGCCTGGGACTAGCGGGGCCAATGAGCAGTTCTTC.

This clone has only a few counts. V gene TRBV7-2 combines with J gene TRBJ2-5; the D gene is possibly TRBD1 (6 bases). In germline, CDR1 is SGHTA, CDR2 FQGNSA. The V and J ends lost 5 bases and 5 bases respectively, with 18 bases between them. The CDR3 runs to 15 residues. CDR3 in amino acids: CASSPQPMRGETQYF. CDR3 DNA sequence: TGTGCCAGCAGCCCGCAGCCGATGAGGGGGGAGACCCAGTACTTC.

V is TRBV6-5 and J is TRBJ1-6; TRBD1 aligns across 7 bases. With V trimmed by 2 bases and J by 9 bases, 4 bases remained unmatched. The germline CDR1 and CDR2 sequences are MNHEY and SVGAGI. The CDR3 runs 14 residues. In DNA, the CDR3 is TGTGCCAGCAGTTACCTACAGGGGTCTTCACCCCTCCACTTT. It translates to CASSYLQGSSPLHF.

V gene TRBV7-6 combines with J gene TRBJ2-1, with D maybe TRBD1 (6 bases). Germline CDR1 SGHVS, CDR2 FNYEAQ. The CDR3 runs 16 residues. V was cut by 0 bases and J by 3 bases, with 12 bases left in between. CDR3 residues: CASSLAMGASYNEQFF. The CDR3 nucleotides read TGTGCCAGCAGCTTAGCAATGGGGGCAAGCTACAATGAGCAGTTCTTC.

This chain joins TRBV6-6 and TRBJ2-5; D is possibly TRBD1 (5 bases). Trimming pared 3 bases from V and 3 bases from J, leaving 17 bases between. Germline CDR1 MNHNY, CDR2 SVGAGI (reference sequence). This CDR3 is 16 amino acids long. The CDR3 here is CASSYYRSGNKETQYF. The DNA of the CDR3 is TGTGCCAGCAGTTATTATCGTTCAGGGAATAAAGAGACCCAGTACTTC.

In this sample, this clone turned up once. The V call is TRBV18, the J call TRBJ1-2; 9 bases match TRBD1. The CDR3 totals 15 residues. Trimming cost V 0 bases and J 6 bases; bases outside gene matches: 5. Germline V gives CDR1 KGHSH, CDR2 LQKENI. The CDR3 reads CASSPPKGTGNGYTF. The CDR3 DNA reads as TGTGCCAGCTCACCACCCAAAGGGACAGGGAATGGCTACACCTTC.

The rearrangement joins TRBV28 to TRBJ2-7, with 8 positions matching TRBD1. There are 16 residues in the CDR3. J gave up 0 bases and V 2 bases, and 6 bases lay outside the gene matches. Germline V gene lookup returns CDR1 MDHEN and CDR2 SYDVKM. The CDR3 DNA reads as TGTGCCAGCAGTTTAGCCGGGACAGGTGTCTCCTACGAGCAGTACTTC. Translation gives CASSLAGTGVSYEQYF.

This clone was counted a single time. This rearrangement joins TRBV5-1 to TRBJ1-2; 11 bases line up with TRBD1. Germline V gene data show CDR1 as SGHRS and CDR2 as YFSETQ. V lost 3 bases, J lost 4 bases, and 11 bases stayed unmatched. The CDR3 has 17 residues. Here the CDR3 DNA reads TGCGCCAGCAGCTCCTCCGGGACAGGGGGACTGGTCTATGGCTACACCTTC. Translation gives CASSSSGTGGLVYGYTF. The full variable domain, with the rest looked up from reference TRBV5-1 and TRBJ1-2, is KAGVTQTPRYLIKTRGQQVTLSCSPISGHRSVSWYQQTPGQGLQFLFEYFSETQRNKGNFPGRFSGRQFSNSRSEMNVSTLELGDSALYLCASSSSGTGGLVYGYTFGSGTRLTVV.

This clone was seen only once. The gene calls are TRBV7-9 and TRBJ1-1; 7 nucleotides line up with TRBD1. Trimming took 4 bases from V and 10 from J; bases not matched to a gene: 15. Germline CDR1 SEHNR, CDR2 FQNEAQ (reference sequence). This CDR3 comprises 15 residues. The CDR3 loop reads CASSSTFLRQGGAFF. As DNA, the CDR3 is TGTGCCAGCAGCTCAACCTTCCTCCGACAGGGAGGAGCTTTCTTT. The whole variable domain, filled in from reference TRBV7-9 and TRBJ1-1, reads DTGVSQNPRHKITKRGQNVTFRCDPISEHNRLYWYRQTLGQGPEFLTYFQNEAQLEKSRLLSDRFSAERPKGSFSTLEIQRTEQGDSAMYLCASSSTFLRQGGAFFGQGTRLTVV.

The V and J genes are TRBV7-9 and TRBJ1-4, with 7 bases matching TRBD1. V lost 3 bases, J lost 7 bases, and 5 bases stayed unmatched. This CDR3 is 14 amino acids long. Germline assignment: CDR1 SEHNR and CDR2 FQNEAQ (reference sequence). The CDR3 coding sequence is TGTGCCAGCAGCTTCGGAGGGGGCCGTGAAAAACTGTTTTTT. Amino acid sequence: CASSFGGGREKLFF.

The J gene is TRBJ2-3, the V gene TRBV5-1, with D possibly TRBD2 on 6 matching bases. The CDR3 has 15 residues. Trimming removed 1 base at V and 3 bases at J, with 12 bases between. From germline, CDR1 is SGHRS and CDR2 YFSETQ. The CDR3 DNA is TGCGCCAGCAGCTTGATGTCGGGGGAAACAGATACGCAGTATTTT. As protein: CASSLMSGETDTQYF.